The 24 T cell receptor beta chains below were found in one sample sequenced in a study of blood T cells in healthy people across ages (dated by TCRdb to the mid-2010s). Receptor amplification or capture employed 5' RACE. These reads were obtained on an Illumina HiSeq 2500. A second 7 to 11 cycle PCR used a sample-barcoded 5' primer and a J-beta primer mix. Using fastp at Q25 and MiXCR, TCRdb reprocessed the public reads and kept productive beta chains. Entries are consolidated by CDR3 protein sequence, retaining the most common genes and DNA. The sample table shows roughly 800,000 distinct CDR3 sequences, and under 40% are seen once. Jointly, the top ten make up 10% to 15% of the sample. The source material was blood. The receptor set was obtained from a man aged 18 to 29 in good health.

This clonotype occurred a few times. V is TRBV4-2 and J is TRBJ1-3, with a possible D match to TRBD1 (5 bases). The CDR3 runs to 14 residues. V lost 1 base and J lost 5, with 9 bases in between. CDR1 is LGHNA, CDR2 YNFKEQ, per germline. CDR3 in amino acids: CASSQGSGRNTIYF. As DNA, the CDR3 is TGTGCCAGCAGCCAAGGCTCAGGGAGAAACACCATATATTTT.

This clonotype was detected only a few times. The rearrangement uses TRBV20-1 and TRBJ2-5; D unresolved. CDR1 DFQATT and CDR2 SNEGSKA come from the germline V gene (reference sequence). This CDR3 comprises 13 residues. V was trimmed by 2 bases and J by 0 bases, leaving 7 bases between them. This chain's CDR3 is CSARQVYQETQYF. In DNA, the CDR3 is TGCAGTGCTAGACAGGTCTACCAAGAGACCCAGTACTTC.

J is TRBJ2-3 and V is TRBV5-8; D unclear. There are 15 residues in the CDR3. Germline V CDR1 and CDR2: SGHTS, YDEGEE. Trimming cost V 10 bases and J 4 bases, with 22 bases left between them. The CDR3 here is CAGTKSGLPSDTQYF. The CDR3 region has the DNA TGTGCCGGCACAAAATCAGGATTACCGTCAGATACGCAGTATTTT.

The V call is TRBV12-3 or TRBV12-4, the J call TRBJ1-3; D not certain. V was shortened by 3 bases and J by 0 bases, with 6 bases between the two germline ends. The length of the CDR3 is 14 residues. The CDR3 sequence: CASSFASSGNTIYF. CDR3 coding DNA: TGTGCCAGCAGTTTCGCGAGCTCTGGAAACACCATATATTTT.

Many counts were recorded for this clonotype. The chain carries TRBV5-5 and TRBJ2-5; D ambiguous. Germline V CDR1 and CDR2: SGHKS, YYEKEE (reference sequence). The CDR3 loop spans 14 amino acids. V was trimmed by 4 bases and J by 2 bases, leaving 12 bases between them. The CDR3 loop reads CASSHRALQETQYF. CDR3 DNA: TGTGCCAGCAGCCACAGAGCTTTACAAGAGACCCAGTACTTC.

On this clonotype itself: The junction differs from germline at one of its ends, possibly a read error. The rearrangement uses TRBV12-3 or TRBV12-4 and TRBJ1-4; D not resolved. This CDR3 has 13 residues. This CDR3 reads CAGSTWGGEKLFF. Here the CDR3 DNA reads TGTGCCGGCAGCACTTGGGGAGGTGAAAAACTGTTTTTT.

This clonotype was detected only a few times. CDR3 sequence reads: CASSVGRGAGELFF. The CDR3 nucleotides read TGTGCCAGCAGCGTTGGCCGCGGCGCCGGGGAGCTGTTTTTT. The J gene is TRBJ2-2, the V gene TRBV9; D is undetermined. V was clipped by 2 bases and J by 6 bases, with 11 bases between them. The germline gives CDR1 SGDLS, CDR2 YYNGEE. The length of the CDR3 is 14 residues.

As to this clonotype: One end of the junction is discordant with germline, which a read error may explain. The chain carries TRBV7-3 and TRBJ2-5; no clear D. Per germline, CDR1 SGHTA and CDR2 FQGTGA. This CDR3 spans 13 amino acids. The CDR3 sequence: CASSVEPSETQYF. The DNA of the CDR3 is TGTGCCAGCAGCGTAGAACCTTCGGAGACCCAGTATTTC.

This clonotype was seen many times. The chain is built from TRBV20-1 and TRBJ1-2, with a weak D call TRBD1 (5 bases). This CDR3 has 15 amino acids. Germline-derived CDR1 and CDR2 are DFQATT and SNEGSKA (reference sequence). V was cut by 0 bases and J by 2 bases, with 13 bases left in between. The CDR3 DNA reads as TGCAGTGCTAGAGAGGGGGACTTCCGAAACTATGGCTACACCTTC. Translating gives CSAREGDFRNYGYTF.

This clonotype was detected many times. The gene calls are TRBV6-5 and TRBJ2-7; D is unclear. CDR3 length: 14 amino acids. V was pared by 3 bases and J by 3 bases, with 12 bases between. Per germline, CDR1 MNHEY and CDR2 SVGAGI. CDR3 in DNA: TGTGCCAGCAGTTATGGTCAGGACCTCTACGAGCAGTACTTC. Amino acids: CASSYGQDLYEQYF.

The chain combines TRBV27 with TRBJ1-2, with TRBD1 matching over 7 bases. This CDR3 has 14 amino acids. CDR1 is MNHEY, CDR2 SMNVEV, per germline (reference sequence). The V segment lost 5 bases and the J segment 7 bases; nucleotides outside the gene matches: 10. DNA of the CDR3: TGTGCCAGCAGTGGGCCTCAGGGGGTGGGTGGCTACACCTTC. The encoded protein is CASSGPQGVGGYTF.

With regard to this clonotype: This may stem from a read error, because a much larger clone lies one nucleotide away. The chain joins TRBV11-2 to TRBJ2-1; perhaps TRBD2 as D (6 bases). Germline V CDR1 and CDR2: SGHAT, FQNNGV. The V end was cut by 1 base, the J end by 8 bases, with 24 bases between. The CDR3 spans 18 residues. CDR3 coding DNA: TGTGCCAGCAGCTTAGGCATCCGGGACTCTTACTCTCGGGATGAGCAGTTCTTC. It is translated as CASSLGIRDSYSRDEQFF.

Note on this clonotype: Since a much larger clone is just one base distant, this may be a read error. This chain uses TRBV20-1 with TRBJ2-6; D is possibly TRBD1 or TRBD2 (5 bases each). CDR1 is DFQATT and CDR2 is SNEGSKA in the germline V gene (reference sequence). V was shortened by 1 base and J by 0 bases, with 7 bases between the two germline ends. This CDR3 region has 15 residues. This chain's CDR3 is CSARGGDSGANVLTF. CDR3 sequence (DNA): TGCAGTGCTAGAGGAGGGGACTCTGGGGCCAACGTCCTGACTTTC.

The rearrangement joins TRBV11-3 to TRBJ2-3; D unclear. Looked up from germline, CDR1 is SGHNT and CDR2 is YENEEA. Trimming took 3 bases from V and 1 from J, leaving 11 bases between them. The CDR3 has 15 amino acids. Here the CDR3 reads CASSFSRWGTDTQYF. DNA for the CDR3: TGTGCCAGCAGCTTTTCGAGATGGGGCACAGATACGCAGTATTTT.

This clonotype was seen more than once but under ten times. V and J are TRBV6-2 or TRBV6-3 and TRBJ2-2; the D is unclear. Trimming removed 2 bases from V and 3 bases from J, with 10 bases in between. Germline lookup yields CDR1 MNHEY and CDR2 SVGEGT. The CDR3 covers 15 residues. The CDR3 nucleotides are TGTGCCAGCAGTTACGTAGGGATGGACACCGGGGAGCTGTTTTTT. This gives the protein CASSYVGMDTGELFF.

This clonotype has a handful of counts. The gene calls are TRBV5-1 and TRBJ2-1; no clear D. Trimming removed 0 bases at V and 2 bases at J, with 6 bases between. The germline V gene has CDR1 SGHRS and CDR2 YFSETQ. The CDR3 runs to 14 residues. The CDR3 is CASSLAVAYNEQFF. In DNA form, the CDR3 reads TGCGCCAGCAGCTTGGCAGTAGCCTACAATGAGCAGTTCTTC.

The CDR3, as DNA: TGTGCCATCAGCGAGCCGGATCCCCCATATAATGAGCAGTTCTTC. Translating gives CAISEPDPPYNEQFF. The chain combines TRBV10-3 with TRBJ2-1, with no clear D. V was trimmed by 6 bases and J by 7 bases, leaving 19 bases between them. The CDR3 length is 15 residues. Germline V gene sequence: CDR1 ENHRY, CDR2 SYGVKD.

This chain uses TRBV12-3 or TRBV12-4 with TRBJ2-3; 11 bases line up with TRBD2. CDR3 length: 16 residues. The trim removed 3 bases at V and 6 bases at J, leaving 8 bases unmatched. DNA of the CDR3: TGTGCCAGCAGTTTGTCCGTAGCGGGGGGGCAGGATACGCAGTATTTT. This codes for CASSLSVAGGQDTQYF.

This clonotype has a handful of counts. The chain recombines TRBV29-1 with TRBJ2-5, with 10 bases matching TRBD1. The DNA end favors TRBJ2-7, so the J call may be wrong. Germline loops: CDR1 SQVTM, CDR2 ANQGSEA. The CDR3 is 15 residues long. Here the CDR3 reads CSVDSPPGQGNEQYF. Written as DNA, the CDR3 is TGCAGCGTAGACTCCCCTCCGGGACAGGGGAACGAGCAGTACTTC.

This rearrangement joins TRBV21-1 to TRBJ2-1. TRBV21-1 is listed as a pseudogene. CDR3 size: 13 residues. The CDR3 spells CASSTTEHNEQFF. The CDR3 DNA reads TGTGCCAGCAGCACAACTGAGCACAATGAGCAGTTCTTC.

V gene TRBV6-5 combines with J gene TRBJ2-6, with D possibly being TRBD2 (6 bases). The length of the CDR3 is 18 residues. Trimming pared 4 bases from V and 0 bases from J, leaving 16 bases between. Germline V gene sequence: CDR1 MNHEY, CDR2 SVGAGI. The CDR3 protein is CASSWEVGRNSGANVLTF. For the CDR3, the DNA is TGTGCCAGCAGTTGGGAGGTGGGACGTAACTCTGGGGCCAACGTCCTGACTTTC.

This clonotype occurred many times. This chain connects TRBV12-3 or TRBV12-4 to TRBJ2-5, with D perhaps TRBD2 (6 bases). V was cut by 5 bases and J by 3 bases, with 16 bases left in between. The CDR3 is 15 residues long. The CDR3 reads CASSPLWTGEETQYF. CDR3 DNA: TGTGCCAGCAGTCCCCTATGGACGGGGGAAGAGACCCAGTACTTC.

The rearrangement links TRBV18 to TRBJ2-7; unclear D gene. The J call is in doubt because the DNA end fits TRBJ2-5 better. Germline V CDR1 and CDR2: KGHSH, LQKENI. The CDR3 loop spans 13 amino acids. The CDR3, as DNA: TGTGCCAGCTCACCACAAGGGTCGGAGACCCAGTACTTC. Translated, it gives CASSPQGSETQYF.

This clonotype was detected ten times or more. The V call is TRBV12-3 or TRBV12-4, the J call TRBJ2-3; D uncertain. V lost 3 bases to trimming and J lost 2 bases, with 9 bases between them. This CDR3 has 14 residues. In nucleotides, the CDR3 is TGTGCCAGCAGTTTGAACCAGAACACAGATACGCAGTATTTT. This codes for CASSLNQNTDTQYF.